The 21 T cell receptor beta chains below were found in one sample sequenced in a study of T cell responses to AZD1222 COVID-19 vaccine. TCRdb keeps only in-frame clones here, not all; method: immunoSEQ multiplex PCR. The table includes 110,000 to 150,000 clones, almost 90% detected once. The sample here was peripheral blood, taken on day 0 of AZD1222 vaccination. These receptors all come from an adult in good health.

The rearrangement joins TRBV5-1 to TRBJ1-5; the D gene is possibly TRBD1 (5 bases). The germline V and J ends were trimmed by 4 bases and 5 bases, with 13 bases remaining between them. The CDR3 is 14 residues long. Per the germline V gene, CDR1 is SGHRS and CDR2 is YFSETQ. The CDR3 protein is CASSPGGGYQPQHF. For the CDR3, the DNA is TGCGCCAGCAGCCCTGGGGGGGGTTATCAGCCCCAGCATTTT.

In this sample, this clone turned up once. V usage is TRBV6-2 or TRBV6-3 and J usage is TRBJ1-4; D gene unclear. This CDR3 region has 14 residues. Germline V lookup: CDR1 MNHEY, CDR2 SVGEGT. V gave up 5 bases and J gave up 8 bases, with 15 bases separating them. CDR3 sequence reads: CASSPGIVREKLFF. CDR3 DNA: TGTGCCAGCAGTCCCGGGATCGTGAGGGAAAAACTGTTTTTT.

The chain couples TRBV27 to TRBJ1-1; D remains ambiguous. The V gene lost 0 bases and the J gene lost 5 bases, with 16 bases spanning the gap. The CDR3 runs to 16 residues. Germline values: CDR1 MNHEY, CDR2 SMNVEV (reference sequence). The CDR3 reads CASSLSIGSSRTEAFF. For the CDR3, the DNA is TGTGCCAGCAGTTTATCAATTGGCAGTTCTAGGACTGAAGCTTTCTTT.

This chain connects TRBV12-3 or TRBV12-4 to TRBJ2-3, with 7 nucleotides matching TRBD1. The CDR3 spans 13 residues. The junction had 8 bases not matched to a gene; V was cut back by 4 bases and J by 10 bases. The CDR3 here is CASSSWDSLAQYF. For the CDR3, the DNA is TGTGCCAGCAGTTCCTGGGACAGTCTGGCGCAGTATTTT.

The genes are TRBV3-1 (or the pseudogene TRBV3-2) and TRBJ1-1, with D possibly TRBD1 on 5 matching bases. This CDR3 spans 12 amino acids. Germline-derived CDR1 and CDR2 are LGHDT and YNNKEL (reference sequence). V gave up 2 bases and J gave up 11 bases, with 12 bases separating them. The CDR3 bases are TGTGCCAGCAGCCAATCGGACACGCAGGCTTTCTTT. As protein: CASSQSDTQAFF.

The V gene is TRBV27, the J gene TRBJ1-6; D gene uncertain. This CDR3 spans 14 amino acids. Germline assignment: CDR1 MNHEY and CDR2 SMNVEV (reference sequence). V lost 11 bases and J 8 bases, leaving 19 bases between the germline ends. The CDR3 nucleotides read TGTGCCTTTCGTGGCACTCCCGTGGATTCACCCCTCCACTTT. Amino acid sequence: CAFRGTPVDSPLHF.

The chain is built from TRBV7-9 and TRBJ1-5; no reliable D call. Trimming left V 1 base short and J 2 bases short, with 6 bases between. CDR3 size: 14 residues. CDR1 and CDR2 (germline): SEHNR, FQNEAQ (reference sequence). The CDR3 DNA reads as TGTGCCAGCAGCTTAGGGGGTGGCAATCAGCCCCAGCATTTT. Its translation: CASSLGGGNQPQHF.

This rearrangement joins TRBV6-2 or TRBV6-3 to TRBJ1-1; no clear D gene. CDR1 is MNHEY, CDR2 SVGEGT, per germline. The CDR3 is 14 amino acids. The V gene lost 6 bases and the J gene lost 0 bases, with 11 bases spanning the gap. CDR3 residues: CASSDLILNTEAFF. The CDR3 region has the DNA TGTGCCAGCAGCGACCTTATTTTGAACACTGAAGCTTTCTTT.

The V call is TRBV6-6, the J call TRBJ2-7; D not resolved. Germline V gene lookup returns CDR1 MNHNY and CDR2 SVGAGI (reference sequence). The ends were cut back, 2 bases at V and 3 bases at J, with 8 bases in the middle. The CDR3 runs 13 residues. The CDR3 reads CASSYDTHYEQYF. CDR3 nucleotide sequence: TGTGCCAGCAGTTACGACACACACTACGAGCAGTACTTC.

The J gene is TRBJ1-1, the V gene TRBV5-1; D unresolved. The V end lost 7 bases, the J end lost 4 bases, and 17 bases lay between the germline ends. Germline V gene lookup returns CDR1 SGHRS and CDR2 YFSETQ. The CDR3 totals 14 residues. The CDR3 region is CASRTGVTSTEAFF. DNA of the CDR3: TGCGCCAGCCGTACGGGAGTGACGAGCACTGAAGCTTTCTTT. Filled out from reference TRBV5-1 and TRBJ1-1, the complete variable domain reads KAGVTQTPRYLIKTRGQQVTLSCSPISGHRSVSWYQQTPGQGLQFLFEYFSETQRNKGNFPGRFSGRQFSNSRSEMNVSTLELGDSALYLCASRTGVTSTEAFFGQGTRLTVV.

This sequence joins TRBV28 and TRBJ2-5; maybe TRBD2 (6 bases). Germline CDR1 MDHEN, CDR2 SYDVKM. V lost 6 bases to trimming and J lost 1 base, with 12 bases between them. This CDR3 is built from 14 residues. Here the CDR3 reads CASSGRGFQETQYF. DNA of the CDR3: TGTGCCAGCAGCGGGAGAGGGTTCCAAGAGACCCAGTACTTC.

J is TRBJ1-2 and V is TRBV12-3 or TRBV12-4, with D uncertain. The CDR3 sequence is 12 residues long. Trimming took 3 bases from V and 8 from J, leaving 10 bases between them. CDR3 residues: CASSFEQPGYTF. CDR3 DNA sequence: TGTGCCAGCAGTTTTGAACAGCCGGGCTACACCTTC.

Only a few counts were recorded for this clone. This same CDR3 is encoded by further DNA sequences in the sample. The chain combines TRBV10-3 with TRBJ1-5, with 7 bases matching TRBD1. Germline values: CDR1 ENHRY, CDR2 SYGVKD. With 4 bases clipped from V and 6 bases from J, the junction kept 3 bases outside the gene matches. The CDR3 has 13 residues. CDR3 nucleotide sequence: TGTGCCATCAGTGGACAGGGAGGTCAGCCCCAGCATTTT. As protein: CAISGQGGQPQHF.

The rearrangement joins TRBV7-2 to TRBJ1-1, with D possibly being TRBD1 (6 bases). From germline, CDR1 is SGHTA and CDR2 FQGNSA. V lost 1 base and J lost 0, with 12 bases in between. This CDR3 contains 16 residues. CDR3 DNA: TGTGCCAGCAGCTTAGGGGGGGGCGGGATGAACACTGAAGCTTTCTTT. It encodes CASSLGGGGMNTEAFF.

V is TRBV5-1 and J is TRBJ2-1; 12 bases agree with TRBD2. The J segment lost 9 bases and the V segment lost 0 bases, leaving 4 bases of the junction unmatched. The CDR3 runs to 15 residues. Germline V gene lookup returns CDR1 SGHRS and CDR2 YFSETQ. CDR3 loop: CASSLGLAGVSEQFF. CDR3 DNA sequence: TGCGCCAGCAGCTTGGGACTAGCGGGAGTCAGTGAGCAGTTCTTC. Looking up the rest from reference TRBV5-1 and TRBJ2-1 gives the full variable domain: KAGVTQTPRYLIKTRGQQVTLSCSPISGHRSVSWYQQTPGQGLQFLFEYFSETQRNKGNFPGRFSGRQFSNSRSEMNVSTLELGDSALYLCASSLGLAGVSEQFFGPGTRLTVL.

This clone was observed a few times. The rearrangement joins TRBV19 to TRBJ1-6; possible D gene TRBD1, 5 bases. V was shortened by 4 bases and J by 10 bases, with 11 bases between the two germline ends. CDR1 is LNHDA and CDR2 is SQIVND in the germline V gene (reference sequence). The CDR3 has 13 residues. CDR3 sequence reads: CASSTGLGSPLHF. CDR3 nucleotides: TGTGCCAGTAGTACAGGGTTGGGCTCACCCCTCCACTTT.

This rearrangement joins TRBV4-1 to TRBJ2-5; 12 bases are a match to TRBD2. The length of the CDR3 is 17 residues. The germline gives CDR1 MGHRA, CDR2 YSYEKL. The trim removed 2 bases at V and 4 bases at J, leaving 8 bases unmatched. The CDR3 loop is CASSQILAGGPRETQYF. CDR3 DNA: TGCGCCAGCAGCCAAATCCTAGCGGGAGGGCCTCGAGAGACCCAGTACTTC.

The CDR3 protein is CASSPGDRDSPLHF. DNA for the CDR3: TGTGCCAGCAGCCCCGGGGACAGGGATTCACCCCTCCACTTT. The chain employs TRBV9 and TRBJ1-6; 9 bases line up with TRBD1. Germline CDR1 SGDLS, CDR2 YYNGEE. Trimming at V came to 4 bases and at J to 8 bases, leaving 4 bases not matched to a gene. The CDR3 runs to 14 residues.

The CDR3 protein is CASSEGTGASYEQYF. The DNA of the CDR3 is TGTGCCAGCAGTGAAGGGACAGGGGCCTCCTACGAGCAGTACTTC. The V and J genes are TRBV6-1 and TRBJ2-7, with 9 bases lining up with TRBD1. Germline V gene sequence: CDR1 MNHNS, CDR2 SASEGT. With 1 base clipped from V and 0 bases from J, the junction kept 1 base outside the gene matches. The CDR3 totals 15 residues.

The V and J genes are TRBV2 and TRBJ1-5; D gene uncertain. Per the germline V gene, CDR1 is SNHLY and CDR2 is FYNNEI. The CDR3 is 16 residues long. Trimming pared 7 bases from V and 5 bases from J, leaving 21 bases between. CDR3 coding DNA: TGTGCCAGCAACCTAGACAAACAGAGCAAAGATCAGCCCCAGCATTTT. Its protein product is CASNLDKQSKDQPQHF.

V usage is TRBV4-2 and J usage is TRBJ1-5; unclear D gene. From germline, CDR1 is LGHNA and CDR2 YNFKEQ. V lost 0 bases to trimming and J lost 4 bases, with 10 bases between them. CDR3 length equals 15 residues. The CDR3 bases are TGTGCCAGCAGCCAAGATACAGCGAATAATCAGCCCCAGCATTTT. Encoded protein: CASSQDTANNQPQHF.